Below are 30 T cell receptor beta chains sequenced from a single sample in a study of identical twins. In TCRdb, the 5' RACE reads were re-called with MiXCR into one record per CDR3 protein. This table has 690,000 or so distinct CDR3 sequences, 8.6% appearing once. The same sample was also studied in work on yellow fever vaccine responses in identical twins.

What was sequenced was PBMCs. These receptors originate from a woman under 30 in good health.

This clonotype was recorded a few times. V and J are TRBV5-1 and TRBJ2-7; D is tentatively TRBD1 or TRBD2 (5 bases each). Trimming left V 0 bases short and J 3 bases short, with 13 bases between. The CDR3 is 15 amino acids. CDR1 is SGHRS and CDR2 is YFSETQ in the germline V gene. The CDR3 loop is CASSLEPGRFYEQYF. The CDR3 DNA is TGCGCCAGCAGCTTGGAGCCGGGACGATTCTACGAGCAGTACTTC.

This clonotype was seen at least ten times. The CDR3 is CASSLSVYEQFF. CDR3 nucleotide sequence: TGTGCCAGCAGCTTAAGTGTGTATGAGCAGTTCTTC. V usage is TRBV7-2 and J usage is TRBJ2-1; D is ambiguous. The CDR3 totals 12 residues. The V end was cut by 2 bases, the J end by 8 bases, with 7 bases between. CDR1 is SGHTA and CDR2 is FQGNSA in the germline V gene.

This clonotype was observed a handful of times. The J gene is TRBJ2-7, the V gene TRBV20-1, with TRBD2 matching over 8 bases. Germline V lookup: CDR1 DFQATT, CDR2 SNEGSKA (reference sequence). V trimming: 6 bases; J trimming: 4 bases; junction bases outside the gene matches: 14. This CDR3 is built from 15 residues. The CDR3 is CSAQGRGVTLYEQYF. The CDR3 DNA reads TGCAGTGCCCAGGGGCGGGGGGTCACACTATACGAGCAGTACTTC.

Notes on this clonotype: Given the absence of the conserved phenylalanine or tryptophan at the CDR3 end, a read error is likely. The chain carries TRBV29-1 and TRBJ2-7; D call uncertain. The CDR3 has 13 amino acids. V was cut by 7 bases and J by 6 bases, with 19 bases left in between. Germline CDR1 and CDR2: SQVTM and ANQGSEA. The CDR3 here is CSGVSGPSGEQYL. The CDR3 coding sequence is TGCAGCGGTGTCTCTGGCCCCTCTGGCGAGCAGTACTTA.

This clonotype occurred many times. The chain carries TRBV9 and TRBJ2-7; 11 nucleotides match TRBD2. Trimming at V came to 2 bases and at J to 2 bases, leaving 3 bases not matched to a gene. CDR1 and CDR2 from the germline V gene are SGDLS and YYNGEE. This CDR3 has 15 amino acids. CDR3 loop: CASSVGTSGPYEQYF. DNA of the CDR3: TGTGCCAGCAGCGTGGGGACTAGCGGCCCCTACGAGCAGTACTTC.

This chain joins TRBV20-1 and TRBJ2-1; 10 bases match TRBD1. Germline CDR1 DFQATT, CDR2 SNEGSKA (reference sequence). The ends lost 3 bases at V and 6 bases at J; junction bases unmatched: 5. There are 14 residues in the CDR3. CDR3 amino acids: CSASNRDRGNEQFF. The CDR3 coding sequence is TGCAGTGCTAGCAACCGGGACAGGGGCAATGAGCAGTTCTTC.

This chain links TRBV25-1 with TRBJ1-2, with D unclear. Germline CDR1 MGHDK, CDR2 SYGVNS. The CDR3 has 12 amino acids. Trimming left V 3 bases short and J 4 bases short, with 6 bases between. CDR3 region: CASSDGSYGYTF. For the CDR3, the DNA is TGTGCCAGCAGTGACGGATCCTATGGCTACACCTTC.

At least ten counts were recorded for this clonotype. V is TRBV9 and J is TRBJ2-5; 13 bases are shared with TRBD2. The V gene end was trimmed by 6 bases and the J gene end by 3 bases; junction bases not matched to a gene: 5. CDR1 is SGDLS, CDR2 YYNGEE, per germline. This CDR3 spans 15 amino acids. CDR3 nucleotides: TGTGCCAGCAACCCTACTAGCGGGAGGGAAGAGACCCAGTACTTC. This translates into CASNPTSGREETQYF.

This clonotype has only a few counts. The chain is built from TRBV7-9 and TRBJ2-2, with D unresolved. The CDR3 runs to 14 residues. In germline, CDR1 is SEHNR, CDR2 FQNEAQ (reference sequence). The ends were cut back, 5 bases at V and 0 bases at J, with 7 bases in the middle. The chain's CDR3 is CASSRVTNTGELFF. CDR3 nucleotides: TGTGCCAGCAGCAGGGTTACGAACACCGGGGAGCTGTTTTTT.

Here the CDR3 DNA reads TGTGCCAGCAGCTTGGTACAGAGCGGCACAGATACGCAGTATTTT. Translating gives CASSLVQSGTDTQYF. The genes are TRBV5-6 and TRBJ2-3, with unresolved D. Trimming pared 0 bases from V and 1 base from J, leaving 9 bases between. The CDR3 consists of 15 residues. Germline V gene lookup returns CDR1 SGHDT and CDR2 YYEEEE.

This clonotype was recorded a few times. The rearrangement joins TRBV3-1 to TRBJ1-1; D is undetermined. V was cut by 1 base and J by 7 bases, with 7 bases left in between. The CDR3 is 12 amino acids. Germline V CDR1 and CDR2: LGHDT, YNNKEL (reference sequence). CDR3 in amino acids: CASSQGHNEAFF. The DNA of the CDR3 is TGTGCCAGCAGCCAAGGACACAATGAAGCTTTCTTT.

The sample holds a few counts of this clonotype. CDR3 sequence reads: CASSLAGLAGDPSYNEQFF. The CDR3 nucleotides are TGTGCCAGCAGCTTAGCGGGGCTAGCGGGAGACCCCTCCTACAATGAGCAGTTCTTC. This sequence joins TRBV11-1 and TRBJ2-1; 10 nucleotides match TRBD2. V gave up 0 bases and J gave up 0 bases; unmatched junction bases: 8. The CDR3 runs 19 residues. Germline loops: CDR1 SGHAT, CDR2 FQDESV (reference sequence).

V is TRBV15 and J is TRBJ2-2, with 9 bases aligning to TRBD2. Per germline, CDR1 LNHNV and CDR2 YYDKDF (reference sequence). The CDR3 is 18 amino acids. V lost 5 bases to trimming and J lost 2 bases; unmatched junction nucleotides: 12. The CDR3 sequence is CATSAGRLAGRNTGELFF. As DNA, the CDR3 is TGTGCCACCAGCGCCGGGCGGCTAGCGGGAAGAAACACCGGGGAGCTGTTTTTT.

V and J are TRBV28 and TRBJ2-7; 9 bases are a match to TRBD1. Looked up from germline, CDR1 is MDHEN and CDR2 is SYDVKM. There are 12 residues in the CDR3. V shed 3 bases, J shed 12 bases, and the junction held 6 bases outside the gene matches. CDR3 region: CASSFRQGVGYF. CDR3 sequence (DNA): TGTGCCAGCAGTTTTAGACAGGGGGTGGGGTACTTC. Full variable domain (rest looked up from reference TRBV28 and TRBJ2-7): DVKVTQSSRYLVKRTGEKVFLECVQDMDHENMFWYRQDPGLGLRLIYFSYDVKMKEKGDIPEGYSVSREKKERFSLILESASTNQTSMYLCASSFRQGVGYFGPGTRLTVT.

The sample holds a few counts of this clonotype. The V gene is TRBV7-9, the J gene TRBJ1-4, with 10 positions matching TRBD1. V lost 4 bases, J lost 5 bases, and 10 bases stayed unmatched. CDR1 and CDR2 (germline): SEHNR, FQNEAQ (reference sequence). There are 17 residues in the CDR3. CDR3 DNA sequence: TGTGCCAGCAGCTCGCAAGGACAGGGGGAGCACAATGAAAAACTGTTTTTT. It is translated as CASSSQGQGEHNEKLFF.

The V gene is TRBV3-1, the J gene TRBJ2-1; the D gene is possibly TRBD1 (5 bases). Looked up from germline, CDR1 is LGHDT and CDR2 is YNNKEL (reference sequence). Trimming stripped 8 bases from V and 9 bases from J, with 17 bases between. This CDR3 comprises 13 residues. The CDR3, as DNA: TGTGCCAGCGAGCCCCTCCAGGGTGGTGAGCAGTTCTTC. Translated: CASEPLQGGEQFF.

J is TRBJ2-2 and V is TRBV4-2; 14 bases align to TRBD2. V gave up 3 bases and J gave up 5 bases; unmatched junction bases: 8. This CDR3 is built from 18 residues. Germline CDR1 and CDR2: LGHNA and YNFKEQ. The CDR3 DNA reads TGTGCCAGCAGCCAGGGGACTAGCGGGAGTGTGGTTACCGGGGAGCTGTTTTTT. This sequence encodes CASSQGTSGSVVTGELFF.

This clonotype has a handful of counts. The chain uses TRBV29-1 and TRBJ2-7; TRBD1 matches 12 bases. Trimming at V came to 6 bases and at J to 5 bases, leaving 8 bases not matched to a gene. The CDR3 is 14 amino acids. Germline CDR1 SQVTM, CDR2 ANQGSEA. As DNA, the CDR3 is TGCAGCGTGCTCCCGGGACAGGGGGCCCACGAGCAGTACTTC. Translating gives CSVLPGQGAHEQYF.

This clonotype was picked up many times. J is TRBJ2-2 and V is TRBV29-1; either TRBD1 or TRBD2 may supply D (5 bases each). The V gene's germline CDR1 is SQVTM and CDR2 ANQGSEA. V lost 6 bases and J lost 4, with 12 bases in between. The CDR3 sequence is 13 residues long. The CDR3 sequence is CSVIRDATGELFF. In DNA, the CDR3 is TGCAGCGTGATCCGGGACGCCACCGGGGAGCTGTTTTTT.

This clonotype was detected only a few times. The chain couples TRBV24-1 to TRBJ2-5; a weak D match, TRBD2 (5 bases). The ends were cut back, 4 bases at V and 5 bases at J, with 10 bases in the middle. CDR1 is KGHDR and CDR2 is SFDVKD in the germline V gene. This CDR3 region has 13 residues. The CDR3, as DNA: TGTGCCACCAGTGACCCGGGGTTGGAGACCCAGTACTTC. Translation: CATSDPGLETQYF.

Only a few counts were recorded for this clonotype. The CDR3 loop is CSARDHRKGDTGELFF. The DNA for the CDR3 is TGCAGTGCTAGAGATCATCGTAAGGGGGACACCGGGGAGCTGTTTTTT. This sequence joins TRBV20-1 and TRBJ2-2; maybe TRBD1 (6 bases). Germline assignment: CDR1 DFQATT and CDR2 SNEGSKA (reference sequence). This CDR3 is 16 amino acids long. V was pared by 0 bases and J by 3 bases, with 14 bases between.

The rearrangement joins TRBV9 to TRBJ2-2; possibly TRBD1 or TRBD2 for D (6 bases each). V lost 5 bases and J 7 bases, leaving 15 bases between the germline ends. The CDR3 loop spans 14 amino acids. CDR1 and CDR2 from the germline V gene are SGDLS and YYNGEE. This chain's CDR3 is CASSQGWGGGELFF. CDR3 nucleotide sequence: TGTGCCAGCAGTCAGGGGTGGGGAGGCGGGGAGCTGTTTTTT.

About this clonotype itself: Germline and junction disagree at one end, which may indicate a read error. V and J are TRBV20-1 and TRBJ2-7; 8 nucleotides match TRBD2. Germline V lookup: CDR1 DFQATT, CDR2 SNEGSKA (reference sequence). This CDR3 region has 15 residues. CDR3 in amino acids: CIARVISGKGYEQYF. CDR3 in DNA: TGCATTGCTAGAGTGATTAGCGGGAAGGGATACGAGCAGTACTTC.

This clonotype was observed a handful of times. The V and J genes are TRBV6-1 and TRBJ2-1; no clear D gene. The CDR3 is made up of 15 amino acids. V shed 1 base and J shed 2 bases, with 9 bases lying between them. Per germline, CDR1 MNHNS and CDR2 SASEGT. The CDR3, as DNA: TGTGCCAGCAGTGAAGGCGGAATAACCTACAATGAGCAGTTCTTC. It is translated as CASSEGGITYNEQFF.

The genes are TRBV11-2 and TRBJ2-2, with TRBD1 identical over 7 bases. The V segment lost 3 bases and the J segment 9 bases; nucleotides outside the gene matches: 4. The CDR3 extends over 13 amino acids. Germline-derived CDR1 and CDR2 are SGHAT and FQNNGV. The DNA for the CDR3 is TGTGCCAGCAGCTTCACAGGGGACAGGGAGCTGTTTTTT. Amino acids: CASSFTGDRELFF.

This chain links TRBV5-8 with TRBJ2-7, with D perhaps matching TRBD1 (7 bases). V was clipped by 1 base and J by 4 bases, with 21 bases between them. This CDR3 spans 17 amino acids. Germline V gene sequence: CDR1 SGHTS, CDR2 YDEGEE. CDR3 DNA sequence: TGTGCCAGCAGCTTGAATTTTGGAGGGGGCGCCAGGTACGAGCAGTACTTC. It specifies CASSLNFGGGARYEQYF. The full variable domain, its missing parts supplied by reference TRBV5-8 and TRBJ2-7, is EAGVTQSPTHLIKTRGQQATLRCSPISGHTSVYWYQQALGLGLQFLLWYDEGEERNRGNFPPRFSGRQFPNYSSELNVNALELEDSALYLCASSLNFGGGARYEQYFGPGTRLTVT.

J is TRBJ1-2 and V is TRBV4-1; no definite D call. The CDR3 loop spans 14 amino acids. Germline V CDR1 and CDR2: MGHRA, YSYEKL. The V end was cut by 6 bases, the J end by 1 base, with 12 bases between. The CDR3 DNA follows: TGCGCCAGCAGAGGAACGGGAGGTAACTATGGCTACACCTTC. Translated: CASRGTGGNYGYTF.

This clonotype was observed a handful of times. The CDR3 loop is CSVYNPGGYEQYF. In DNA, the CDR3 is TGCAGTGTCTACAACCCAGGTGGCTACGAGCAGTACTTC. The chain links TRBV20-1 to TRBJ2-7, with D uncertain. Germline CDR1 DFQATT, CDR2 SNEGSKA (reference sequence). The CDR3 runs 13 residues. Trimming cost V 7 bases and J 3 bases, with 16 bases left between them.

The chain has TRBV29-1 and TRBJ2-1, with unresolved D. CDR1 is SQVTM and CDR2 is ANQGSEA in the germline V gene. CDR3 length: 11 amino acids. V lost 6 bases and J 0 bases, leaving 3 bases between the germline ends. Here the CDR3 DNA reads TGCAGCGTCAGCTCCTACAATGAGCAGTTCTTC. This sequence encodes CSVSSYNEQFF.

In this sample, this clonotype turned up many times. V usage is TRBV29-1 and J usage is TRBJ2-3, with D possibly matching TRBD1 (6 bases). There are 13 residues in the CDR3. V lost 2 bases, J lost 2 bases, and 8 bases lay in between. The germline V gene has CDR1 SQVTM and CDR2 ANQGSEA. This chain's CDR3 is CSVERTDTDTQYF. CDR3 in DNA: TGCAGCGTTGAAAGGACAGACACAGATACGCAGTATTTT.